The 4 T cell receptor beta chains listed next were all sequenced from one sample in a study of cytomegalovirus exposure and HLA in healthy donors. Primers for the PCR totalled 60 Vbeta and 13 Jbeta. Measured with immunoSEQ multiplex PCR; TCRdb has only the in-frame clones, and not every one. The sample carries 140,000 to 150,000 clones, roughly 80% recorded once. Sequencing used PBMCs. These TCRs come from a man aged 35 to 55 in good health and CMV-seropositive.

This chain links TRBV6-5 with TRBJ1-5, with 8 positions matching TRBD1. This CDR3 contains 12 residues. The junction had 1 base not matched to a gene; V was cut back by 7 bases and J by 5 bases. The germline CDR1 and CDR2 sequences are MNHEY and SVGAGI. Here the CDR3 DNA reads TGTGCCAGCAAGACAGGGGATCAGCCCCAGCATTTT. Its protein is CASKTGDQPQHF.

This sequence joins TRBV11-1 and TRBJ2-2; D might be TRBD2 (7 bases). This CDR3 region has 12 residues. Trimming stripped 3 bases from V and 10 bases from J, with 9 bases between. CDR1 and CDR2 from the germline V gene are SGHAT and FQDESV (reference sequence). DNA for the CDR3: TGTGCCAGCAGCTTGCGGGGGCAGGAGCTGTTTTTT. This codes for CASSLRGQELFF.

The chain uses TRBV7-8 and TRBJ2-1; TRBD1 might be the D (6 bases). Trimming stripped 3 bases from V and 9 bases from J, with 15 bases between. The germline gives CDR1 SGHVS, CDR2 FQNEAQ. The CDR3 has 14 residues. In nucleotides, the CDR3 is TGTGCCAGCAGCTTTGTCCTCCGCAGGGGTGAGCAGTTCTTC. This sequence encodes CASSFVLRRGEQFF. The full variable domain, in which reference TRBV7-8 and TRBJ2-1 provide the parts outside the CDR3, is GAGVSQSPRYKVAKRGQDVALRCDPISGHVSLFWYQQALGQGPEFLTYFQNEAQLDKSGLPSDRFFAERPEGSVSTLKIQRTQQEDSAVYLCASSFVLRRGEQFFGPGTRLTVL.

The rearrangement uses TRBV28 and TRBJ2-3; 9 bases line up with TRBD2. The CDR3 loop spans 14 amino acids. Trimming cost V 5 bases and J 8 bases; bases outside gene matches: 8. Germline CDR1 reads MDHEN; CDR2 reads SYDVKM. The CDR3 spells CASSILAGVVTQYF. For the CDR3, the DNA is TGTGCCAGCAGTATTTTAGCGGGAGTAGTTACGCAGTATTTT.